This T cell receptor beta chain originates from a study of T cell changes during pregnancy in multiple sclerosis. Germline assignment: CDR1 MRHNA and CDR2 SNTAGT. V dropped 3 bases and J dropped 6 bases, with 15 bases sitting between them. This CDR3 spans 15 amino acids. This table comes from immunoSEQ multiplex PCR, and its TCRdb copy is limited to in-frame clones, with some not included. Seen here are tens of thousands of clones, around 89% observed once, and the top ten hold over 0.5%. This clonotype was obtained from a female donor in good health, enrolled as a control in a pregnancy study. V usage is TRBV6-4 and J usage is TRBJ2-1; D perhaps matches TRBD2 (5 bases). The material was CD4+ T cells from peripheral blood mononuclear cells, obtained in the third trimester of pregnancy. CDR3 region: CASSESGGMFNEQFF. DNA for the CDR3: TGTGCCAGCAGTGAGAGCGGTGGGATGTTCAATGAGCAGTTCTTC.